These 26 T cell receptor beta chains originate from one sample sequenced in a study of shared clonotypes between healthy human individuals. Measured with immunoSEQ multiplex PCR; TCRdb has only the in-frame clones, and not every one. The sample consists of roughly 2.5 million clones, 90% to 95% of them appearing once. The sequenced sample was naive CD4+ T cells sorted from blood. Described subset: CD45RA+ positively selected. These receptors all come from a man aged 18 to 29 in good health.

The gene calls are TRBV28 and TRBJ1-2; 10 bases fit TRBD1. Germline V lookup: CDR1 MDHEN, CDR2 SYDVKM. CDR3 length equals 16 residues. V lost 4 bases to trimming and J lost 2 bases; unmatched junction nucleotides: 7. The CDR3 reads CASSSGQGGLNYGYTF. Written as DNA, the CDR3 is TGTGCCAGCAGTTCCGGACAGGGGGGTTTGAACTATGGCTACACCTTC.

Only a few counts were recorded for this clone. The chain carries TRBV4-3 and TRBJ1-4; D might be TRBD1 (6 bases). V was shortened by 5 bases and J by 4 bases, with 17 bases between the two germline ends. The CDR3 loop spans 16 amino acids. The germline CDR1 and CDR2 sequences are LGHNA and YSLEER. This CDR3 reads CASSYNNRANNEKLFF. CDR3 in DNA: TGCGCCAGCAGCTATAACAACAGGGCTAATAATGAAAAACTGTTTTTT.

This chain joins TRBV6-4 and TRBJ2-1; TRBD1 or TRBD2 may be the D gene (5 bases each). Germline V gene lookup returns CDR1 MRHNA and CDR2 SNTAGT. V was cut by 0 bases and J by 7 bases, with 10 bases left in between. The CDR3 is 14 residues long. The chain's CDR3 is CASSDSGTRNEQFF. CDR3 DNA sequence: TGTGCCAGCAGTGACTCCGGGACCAGAAATGAGCAGTTCTTC.

The chain couples TRBV5-1 to TRBJ1-1; 7 bases fit TRBD1. The CDR3 is made up of 13 amino acids. V shed 2 bases, J shed 10 bases, and the junction held 8 bases outside the gene matches. The germline CDR1 and CDR2 sequences are SGHRS and YFSETQ. The DNA of the CDR3 is TGCGCCAGCAGCTTCGAAAGGGGGCAGGTAGCTTTCTTT. This gives the protein CASSFERGQVAFF.

Of note for this clone: At the DNA level, this CDR3 is encoded by other sequences in the same sample as well. CDR3 nucleotide sequence: TGTGCCAGCAGCTTAAGCTCCTACAATGAGCAGTTCTTC. Encoded protein: CASSLSSYNEQFF. The rearrangement uses TRBV7-9 and TRBJ2-1; no clear D. This CDR3 contains 13 residues. V was clipped by 2 bases and J by 0 bases, with 2 bases between them. Germline V gives CDR1 SEHNR, CDR2 FQNEAQ (reference sequence).

The chain carries TRBV9 and TRBJ2-2; a weak D match, TRBD1 (5 bases). The CDR3 covers 15 residues. The germline gives CDR1 SGDLS, CDR2 YYNGEE. Trimming stripped 4 bases from V and 0 bases from J, with 10 bases between. Written as DNA, the CDR3 is TGTGCCAGCAGCCAAGGACAAGCGAACACCGGGGAGCTGTTTTTT. Translated: CASSQGQANTGELFF.

The CDR3 DNA follows: TGCGCCAGCAGCACTACGGGGGTAGCGGATACGCAGTATTTT. Protein product: CASSTTGVADTQYF. The chain uses TRBV10-1 and TRBJ2-3, with a possible D match to TRBD2 (6 bases). The V gene lost 6 bases and the J gene lost 6 bases, with 16 bases spanning the gap. This CDR3 spans 14 amino acids. The germline V gene encodes CDR1 WNHNN and CDR2 SYGVQD (reference sequence).

As for this clone: This specimen includes other DNA sequences encoding the same CDR3. The chain links TRBV28 to TRBJ2-7; D is undetermined. V gave up 5 bases and J gave up 6 bases, with 8 bases separating them. Germline assignment: CDR1 MDHEN and CDR2 SYDVKM. The CDR3 extends over 11 amino acids. The CDR3, as DNA: TGTGCCAGCAGTCCCAGAGGCGAGCAGTACTTC. This codes for CASSPRGEQYF.

J is TRBJ1-6 and V is TRBV2; D remains unclear. CDR3 length equals 16 residues. Trimming left V 4 bases short and J 6 bases short, with 16 bases between. CDR1 and CDR2 from the germline V gene are SNHLY and FYNNEI. The CDR3 sequence: CASSVGLGLGNSPLHF. The CDR3 bases are TGTGCCAGCAGTGTGGGGTTGGGTTTAGGTAATTCACCCCTCCACTTT.

This clone occurred once. The gene calls are TRBV6-1 and TRBJ2-3; the D gene could be TRBD1 or TRBD2 (5 bases each). Per the germline V gene, CDR1 is MNHNS and CDR2 is SASEGT. Trimming stripped 4 bases from V and 0 bases from J, with 14 bases between. This CDR3 is built from 16 residues. CDR3 DNA sequence: TGTGCCAGCAGTGGTCGGGACCCCTCTAGCACAGATACGCAGTATTTT. It specifies CASSGRDPSSTDTQYF.

The chain uses TRBV30 and TRBJ1-5; D gene unclear. This CDR3 has 15 residues. Per germline, CDR1 GTSNPN and CDR2 SVGIG (reference sequence). Trimming pared 2 bases from V and 0 bases from J, leaving 11 bases between. This CDR3 reads CAWSPLKGSNQPQHF. The DNA for the CDR3 is TGTGCCTGGAGTCCTTTAAAGGGTAGCAATCAGCCCCAGCATTTT.

V gene TRBV11-2 combines with J gene TRBJ2-1; no reliable D call. CDR1 and CDR2 from the germline V gene are SGHAT and FQNNGV. The CDR3 totals 13 residues. Trimming shortened V by 5 bases and J by 6 bases, and 11 bases separated the two germline ends. The CDR3 loop is CASSVPPINEQFF. The DNA of the CDR3 is TGTGCCAGCAGCGTCCCCCCCATCAATGAGCAGTTCTTC. Filled out from reference TRBV11-2 and TRBJ2-1, the complete variable domain reads EAGVAQSPRYKIIEKRQSVAFWCNPISGHATLYWYQQILGQGPKLLIQFQNNGVVDDSQLPKDRFSAERLKGVDSTLKIQPAKLEDSAVYLCASSVPPINEQFFGPGTRLTVL.

This clone was found a few times. The chain employs TRBV7-6 and TRBJ2-5; perhaps TRBD1 as D (6 bases). V was clipped by 5 bases and J by 4 bases, with 11 bases between them. The CDR3 loop spans 13 amino acids. CDR1 and CDR2 from the germline V gene are SGHVS and FNYEAQ. CDR3 coding DNA: TGTGCCAGCAGCCCCAGAGGGGGAGAGACCCAGTACTTC. Translated: CASSPRGGETQYF.

The rearrangement links TRBV6-6 to TRBJ1-1; 7 positions agree with TRBD1. V lost 2 bases and J lost 5; bases outside the gene matches: 5. The CDR3 is 14 residues long. The germline CDR1 and CDR2 sequences are MNHNY and SVGAGI (reference sequence). DNA for the CDR3: TGTGCCAGCAGTTACCAGGGGGAGGGAACTGAAGCTTTCTTT. The encoded protein is CASSYQGEGTEAFF.

The CDR3 region has the DNA TGTGCCAGCTCACTTTCGACAGGGGGAGGAGAGACCCAGTACTTC. It is translated as CASSLSTGGGETQYF. The V gene is TRBV18, the J gene TRBJ2-5; 9 positions agree with TRBD1. The V gene end was trimmed by 4 bases and the J gene end by 4 bases; junction bases not matched to a gene: 7. Germline V CDR1 and CDR2: KGHSH, LQKENI. CDR3 length: 15 residues.

The rearrangement joins TRBV6-6 to TRBJ1-4; D might be TRBD1 (6 bases). This CDR3 is 13 amino acids long. Germline CDR1 MNHNY, CDR2 SVGAGI (reference sequence). The CDR3 region has the DNA TGTGCGGGGGCGGCGGGCTTTAATGAAAAACTGTTTTTT. This gives the protein CAGAAGFNEKLFF.

The chain has TRBV7-2 and TRBJ1-5; D not resolved. Germline assignment: CDR1 SGHTA and CDR2 FQGNSA. This CDR3 has 15 residues. V shed 3 bases and J shed 4 bases, with 13 bases lying between them. The CDR3 region has the DNA TGTGCCAGCAGCTTGGGCGGGTGGGCAAATCAGCCCCAGCATTTT. Protein sequence: CASSLGGWANQPQHF.

This clone was detected only once. This chain's CDR3 is CASSYGQGFYGYTF. In nucleotides, the CDR3 is TGTGCCAGCAGTTACGGGCAGGGCTTCTATGGCTACACCTTC. The chain carries TRBV6-5 and TRBJ1-2; D perhaps matches TRBD1 (5 bases). Germline CDR1 MNHEY, CDR2 SVGAGI. CDR3 length: 14 amino acids. The V gene lost 2 bases and the J gene lost 4 bases, with 11 bases spanning the gap.

V gene TRBV11-2 combines with J gene TRBJ2-7, with a weak D call TRBD1 (6 bases). The CDR3 spans 16 residues. Germline V gives CDR1 SGHAT, CDR2 FQNNGV. V dropped 1 base and J dropped 2 bases, with 15 bases sitting between them. The DNA for the CDR3 is TGTGCCAGCAGCTTAGTCCGGGGCAGGGGTCCCTACGAGCAGTACTTC. This codes for CASSLVRGRGPYEQYF. The full variable domain, rest sourced from reference TRBV11-2 and TRBJ2-7, is EAGVAQSPRYKIIEKRQSVAFWCNPISGHATLYWYQQILGQGPKLLIQFQNNGVVDDSQLPKDRFSAERLKGVDSTLKIQPAKLEDSAVYLCASSLVRGRGPYEQYFGPGTRLTVT.

The gene calls are TRBV11-2 and TRBJ2-5; 12 bases are a match to TRBD2. V gave up 4 bases and J gave up 5 bases; unmatched junction bases: 5. This CDR3 region has 15 residues. Germline V gene lookup returns CDR1 SGHAT and CDR2 FQNNGV. The CDR3 bases are TGTGCCAGCAGCTGGACTAGCGGGATCCGGGAGACCCAGTACTTC. Protein: CASSWTSGIRETQYF.

The rearrangement joins TRBV4-1 to TRBJ1-2; D is perhaps TRBD1 (5 bases). CDR3 length: 13 residues. V was shortened by 0 bases and J by 6 bases, with 8 bases between the two germline ends. The germline gives CDR1 MGHRA, CDR2 YSYEKL. In DNA form, the CDR3 reads TGCGCCAGCAGCCAAGAAAAACAGGATGGCTACACCTTC. Residues: CASSQEKQDGYTF.

As DNA, the CDR3 is TGTGCCAGCAGTGAAGGATTACTAGTTCAGGGGGAGCTGTTTTTT. This translates into CASSEGLLVQGELFF. J is TRBJ2-2 and V is TRBV2, with a possible D match to TRBD2 (5 bases). Germline V gene sequence: CDR1 SNHLY, CDR2 FYNNEI. Trimming shortened V by 1 base and J by 8 bases, and 14 bases separated the two germline ends. CDR3 length: 15 residues. The full variable domain, with the rest looked up from reference TRBV2 and TRBJ2-2, is EPEVTQTPSHQVTQMGQEVILRCVPISNHLYFYWYRQILGQKVEFLVSFYNNEISEKSEIFDDQFSVERPDGSNFTLKIRSTKLEDSAMYFCASSEGLLVQGELFFGEGSRLTVL.

The genes are TRBV29-1 and TRBJ1-3, with D perhaps matching TRBD1 (6 bases). Trimming pared 4 bases from V and 4 bases from J, leaving 14 bases between. From germline, CDR1 is SQVTM and CDR2 ANQGSEA. This CDR3 is built from 14 residues. The CDR3 nucleotides read TGCAGCGTTGGAGGGGGGCGAGACGGAAACACCATATATTTT. Its protein is CSVGGGRDGNTIYF.

This clone was counted a single time. The rearrangement joins TRBV6-1 to TRBJ2-7; tentatively, D is TRBD1 or TRBD2 (5 bases each). CDR3 length equals 13 residues. Germline lookup yields CDR1 MNHNS and CDR2 SASEGT. The CDR3 protein is CASGLGASDPALV. The CDR3 DNA follows: TGTGCCAGCGGACTCGGGGCCTCCGATCCCGCATTAGTC.

A remark on this clone: Other DNA sequences of this sample code for an identical CDR3. The chain links TRBV5-1 to TRBJ2-7, with 10 bases fitting TRBD1. This CDR3 region has 16 residues. The V gene's germline CDR1 is SGHRS and CDR2 YFSETQ. V trimming: 0 bases; J trimming: 2 bases; junction bases outside the gene matches: 5. In nucleotides, the CDR3 is TGCGCCAGCAGCTTGGCCCCCGGGACAGGGGCCTACGAGCAGTACTTC. Translating it yields CASSLAPGTGAYEQYF.

The rearrangement uses TRBV7-9 and TRBJ2-3; TRBD2 matches at 7 bases. Germline values: CDR1 SEHNR, CDR2 FQNEAQ (reference sequence). The CDR3 extends over 14 amino acids. V lost 3 bases to trimming and J lost 4 bases; unmatched junction nucleotides: 4. Here the CDR3 reads CASSLTGRADTQYF. The DNA of the CDR3 is TGTGCCAGCAGCTTGACGGGGAGGGCAGATACGCAGTATTTT.